This TCR beta chain was retrieved from a study of blood T cell repertoires in COVID-19. Turning to the study itself: The United States, Italy and Spain provided the acute and convalescent COVID-19 samples. Sources were T cells, B-cell-depleted T cells, or PBMCs; the material itself was cDNA or gDNA.

Clinical history as reported by participants underpinned cohort assignment. CDR1 is SGHTA and CDR2 is FQGTGA in the germline V gene. This CDR3 contains 15 residues. The V and J ends lost 2 bases and 4 bases, in that order; junction bases with no gene match: 6. The assay was immunoSEQ multiplex PCR, and TCRdb's table has in-frame clones only and misses some. This table holds about 150,000 clones, roughly 87% found once. The sequence was obtained from a woman aged 40 to 50 who had been exposed to COVID-19. Sequenced sample: PBMCs or T cells enriched from blood (not recorded which). The rearrangement links TRBV7-3 to TRBJ1-2; 8 positions match TRBD1. The CDR3 reads CASSLSGTGLYGYTF. The CDR3 DNA sequence: TGTGCCAGCAGCTTATCCGGGACAGGTCTCTATGGCTACACCTTC.